This record looks at one TCR beta chain sequence and its context. These data originate in a study of T cell changes during pregnancy in multiple sclerosis. Clones were sequenced by immunoSEQ multiplex PCR, and TCRdb holds only the in-frame ones, with some missing. This table has approximately 37,000 clones, 85% to 95% appearing once. Germline V gene sequence: CDR1 SQVTM, CDR2 ANQGSEA. CDR3 length: 13 amino acids. J gave up 11 bases and V 4 bases, and 7 bases lay outside the gene matches. The sample consisted of CD4+ T cells from peripheral blood mononuclear cells, taken in the third trimester of pregnancy. The rearrangement joins TRBV29-1 to TRBJ1-6, with 8 nucleotides matching TRBD1. The receptor was derived from a female donor with multiple sclerosis, enrolled in a pregnancy study. CDR3 sequence reads: CSVGDRGSTPLHF. In DNA form, the CDR3 reads TGCAGCGTTGGTGACAGGGGCTCGACACCCCTCCACTTT.